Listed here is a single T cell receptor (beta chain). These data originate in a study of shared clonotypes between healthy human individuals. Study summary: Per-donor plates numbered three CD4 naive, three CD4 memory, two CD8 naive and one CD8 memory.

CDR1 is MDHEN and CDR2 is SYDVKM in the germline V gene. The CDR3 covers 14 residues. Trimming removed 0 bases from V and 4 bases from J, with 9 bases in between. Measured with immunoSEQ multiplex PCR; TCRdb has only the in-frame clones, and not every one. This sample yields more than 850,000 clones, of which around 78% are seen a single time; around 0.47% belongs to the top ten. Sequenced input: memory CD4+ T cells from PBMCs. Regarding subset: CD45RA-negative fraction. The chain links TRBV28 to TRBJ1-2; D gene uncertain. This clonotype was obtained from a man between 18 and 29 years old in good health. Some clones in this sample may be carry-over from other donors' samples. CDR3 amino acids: CASSLWTSSYGYTF. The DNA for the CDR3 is TGTGCCAGCAGTTTATGGACCTCAAGCTATGGCTACACCTTC.